This is a list of T cell receptor beta chains from one sample in a study of PD-1 blockade in classical Hodgkin lymphoma. Repertoires were generated with immunoSEQ multiplex PCR, while TCRdb's copy carries only in-frame clones and drops some. The sample has tens of thousands of clones, approximately 90% seen once; the top ten hold roughly 5.4%. The input for sequencing was peripheral blood mononuclear cells (PBMCs), taken before the second cycle of nivolumab. All receptors come from a human donor with classical Hodgkin lymphoma. The conserved cysteine and the conserved F or W are not part of the CDR3 here.

J,V,CDR3
TRBJ2-7,TRBV4-1,ASSPLGQGISYEQY
TRBJ1-6,TRBV6-5,ASTSRGYGNSPLH
TRBJ1-1,TRBV6-1,ASSPGRNTEAF
TRBJ1-1,TRBV19,ASKMNTEAF
TRBJ2-7,TRBV5-1,ASSLGSASYEQY
TRBJ1-1,TRBV5-1,ASSLVPGANTEAF
TRBJ1-1,TRBV7-8,ASSTLLRGTEAF
TRBJ2-4,TRBV6-5,ASRSGGMGNIQY
TRBJ2-1,TRBV5-1,ASSLVVGVVQF
TRBJ1-4,TRBV5-1,ASRSQGAPNEKLF
TRBJ2-2,TRBV11-3,ASSSGQGATGELF
TRBJ1-6,TRBV7-9,ASSFPVQNSPLH
TRBJ1-2,TRBV27,ASSHDRDWNYGYT
TRBJ1-1,TRBV5-1,ASSLPENTEAF
TRBJ2-1,TRBV5-1,ASSLESEWWEQF
TRBJ1-1,TRBV7-8,ASSSTTGGTEAF
TRBJ2-5,TRBV5-1,ASSELGQETQY
TRBJ1-4,TRBV6-6,ASADRGSSTNEKLF
TRBJ1-2,TRBV9,ASREPGEGGYT
TRBJ2-5,TRBV10-2,ASRIGGTKKETQY
TRBJ1-5,TRBV6-1,ASRGPGRGNQPQH
TRBJ2-2,TRBV19,ASRGWLAGAGYTGELF
TRBJ1-1,TRBV5-1,ASSLQGAPGTEAF
TRBJ2-5,TRBV28,ASSSAGIGETQY
TRBJ1-5,TRBV28,ATRGGLNQPQH
TRBJ1-6,TRBV7-9,ASSSPWNSPLH
TRBJ2-2,TRBV2,ASRRSGLSGELF
TRBJ1-1,TRBV5-1,ASNTGTANTEAF
TRBJ1-1,TRBV5-3,ARSPPEAF